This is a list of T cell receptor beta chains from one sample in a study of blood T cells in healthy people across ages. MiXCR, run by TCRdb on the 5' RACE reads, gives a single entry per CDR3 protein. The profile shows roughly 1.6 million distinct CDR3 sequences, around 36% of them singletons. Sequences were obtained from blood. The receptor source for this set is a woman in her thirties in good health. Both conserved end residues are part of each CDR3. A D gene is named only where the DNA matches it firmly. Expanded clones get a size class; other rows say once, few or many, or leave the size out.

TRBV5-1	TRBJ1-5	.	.	CASSPLRTGRAQPQHF	TGCGCCAGCAGCCCTCTCCGGACGGGAAGGGCTCAGCCCCAGCATTTT
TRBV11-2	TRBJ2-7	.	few	CASSLAGVGTYEQYF	TGTGCCAGCAGCTTAGCAGGAGTAGGGACCTACGAGCAGTACTTC
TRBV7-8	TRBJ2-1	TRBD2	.	CASAGGGGGMNEQFF	TGTGCCAGCGCCGGGGGGGGAGGGGGGATGAATGAGCAGTTCTTC
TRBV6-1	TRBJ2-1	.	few	CASSEVPGYSYNEQFF	TGTGCCAGCAGTGAAGTGCCGGGATACTCCTACAATGAGCAGTTCTTC
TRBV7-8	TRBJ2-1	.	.	CATLSGNYNEQFF	TGTGCCACCCTCTCGGGGAACTACAATGAGCAGTTCTTC
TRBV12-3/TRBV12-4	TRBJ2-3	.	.	CASTGVPTDTQYF	TGTGCCAGCACTGGAGTCCCCACAGATACGCAGTATTTT
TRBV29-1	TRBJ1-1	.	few	CSVGVGLNTEAFF	TGCAGCGTTGGAGTAGGGTTGAACACTGAAGCTTTCTTT
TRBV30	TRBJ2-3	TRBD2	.	CAWSRSGSGDTQYF	TGTGCCTGGAGTAGGAGCGGGAGTGGAGATACGCAGTATTTT
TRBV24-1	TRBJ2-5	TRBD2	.	CATSDRTSGRASYNEQYF	TGTGCCACCAGTGATCGGACTAGCGGGAGGGCCTCCTACAATGAGCAGTACTTC
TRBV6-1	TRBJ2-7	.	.	CASISVAGYEQYF	TGTGCCAGCATATCGGTTGCGGGCTACGAGCAGTACTTC
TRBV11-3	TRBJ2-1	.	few	CASSPTGGVEQFF	TGTGCCAGCAGCCCAACGGGGGGCGTTGAGCAGTTCTTC
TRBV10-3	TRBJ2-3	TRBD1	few	CAIRPGQNILDTQYF	TGTGCCATCAGGCCGGGACAGAATATATTAGATACGCAGTATTTT
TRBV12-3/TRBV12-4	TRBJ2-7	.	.	CASSLGTSSTTYEQYF	TGTGCCAGCAGTTTGGGGACATCTTCAACCACCTACGAGCAGTACTTC
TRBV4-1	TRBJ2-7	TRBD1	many	CASSQDWDRGIHEQYF	TGCGCCAGCAGCCAAGATTGGGACAGGGGTATCCACGAGCAGTACTTC
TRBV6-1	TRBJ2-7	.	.	CASSEAETYEQYF	TGTGCCAGCAGTGAAGCAGAAACCTACGAGCAGTACTTC
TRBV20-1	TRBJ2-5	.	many	CSAPRGGETQYF	TGCAGTGCGCCCAGGGGGGGAGAGACCCAGTACTTC
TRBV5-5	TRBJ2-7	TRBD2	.	CASSLDGTSGPYEQYF	TGTGCCAGCAGCTTGGATGGGACTAGCGGACCCTACGAGCAGTACTTC
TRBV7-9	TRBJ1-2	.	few	CASSPGFVTRSYGYTF	TGTGCCAGCAGCCCCGGATTCGTCACTCGGAGCTATGGCTACACCTTC
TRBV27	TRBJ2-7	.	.	CASSHGGTYEQYF	TGTGCCAGCAGTCATGGGGGGACCTACGAGCAGTACTTC
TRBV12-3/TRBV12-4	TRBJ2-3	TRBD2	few	CASNQAGDRGTQYF	TGTGCCAGCAATCAAGCGGGGGACCGAGGTACGCAGTATTTT
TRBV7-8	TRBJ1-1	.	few	CASSFHLQGSRGMGFAEAFF	TGTGCCAGCAGCTTCCACCTGCAAGGTAGCAGGGGCATGGGTTTTGCTGAAGCTTTCTTT
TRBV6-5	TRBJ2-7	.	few	CASSGGRGEQYF	TGTGCCAGCAGTGGGGGACGCGGCGAGCAGTACTTC
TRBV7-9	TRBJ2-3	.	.	CASNLVQGVSSTDTQYF	TGTGCCAGCAACCTAGTACAGGGTGTCTCGAGCACAGATACGCAGTATTTT
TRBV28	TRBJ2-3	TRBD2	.	CAITGGATDTQYF	TGTGCCATTACCGGGGGGGCCACAGATACGCAGTATTTT
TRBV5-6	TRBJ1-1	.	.	CASSQPQGPNTEAFF	TGTGCCAGCAGCCAACCACAGGGTCCGAACACTGAAGCTTTCTTT
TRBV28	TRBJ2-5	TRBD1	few	CASSMGQQMWTQYF	TGTGCCAGCTCAATGGGACAGCAGATGTGGACCCAGTACTTC
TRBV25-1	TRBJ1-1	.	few	CASSGSNTEAFF	TGTGCCAGCAGTGGTTCGAACACTGAAGCTTTCTTT
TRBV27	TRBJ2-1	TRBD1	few	CASSSPRDSYNEQFF	TGTGCCAGCAGCTCCCCGAGGGACAGCTACAATGAGCAGTTCTTC
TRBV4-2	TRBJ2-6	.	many	CASSQELVVMAGANVLTF	TGTGCCAGCAGCCAAGAACTTGTGGTAATGGCTGGGGCCAACGTCCTGACTTTC
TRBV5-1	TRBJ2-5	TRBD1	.	CASSLVGQEETQYF	TGCGCCAGCAGCTTGGTCGGACAGGAAGAGACCCAGTACTTC
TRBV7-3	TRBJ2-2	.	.	CASSPDQIANTGELFF	TGTGCCAGCAGCCCCGACCAAATAGCGAACACCGGGGAGCTGTTTTTT
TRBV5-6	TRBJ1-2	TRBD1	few	CASSLETGIYGYTF	TGTGCCAGCAGCTTAGAGACAGGGATCTATGGCTACACCTTC
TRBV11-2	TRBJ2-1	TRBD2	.	CASSFVPPTTSGYYEQFF	TGTGCCAGCAGCTTCGTCCCCCCCACGACTAGCGGGTATTATGAGCAGTTCTTC
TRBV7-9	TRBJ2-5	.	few	CASSFSTRLETQYF	TGTGCCAGCAGCTTTTCTACTCGGCTGGAGACCCAGTACTTC
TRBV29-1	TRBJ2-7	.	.	CSGWDIHNEQYF	TGCAGCGGATGGGATATCCACAATGAGCAGTACTTC
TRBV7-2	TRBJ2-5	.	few	CASRSSSPGGTQYF	TGTGCCAGCAGGTCTAGTAGCCCCGGAGGGACCCAGTACTTC
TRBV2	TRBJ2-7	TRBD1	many	CASRRDRAEVYEQYF	TGTGCCAGCAGACGGGACAGGGCCGAGGTCTACGAGCAGTACTTC
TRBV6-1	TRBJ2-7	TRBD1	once	CASRELRGPDEQYF	TGTGCCAGCAGGGAACTCAGGGGGCCCGACGAGCAGTACTTC
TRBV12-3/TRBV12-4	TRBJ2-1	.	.	CASRPLENYNEQFF	TGTGCCAGCAGGCCACTAGAGAACTACAATGAGCAGTTCTTC
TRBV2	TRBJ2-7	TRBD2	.	CASKGDYPYEQCF	TGTGCCAGCAAAGGGGACTACCCCTACGAGCAGTGCTTC
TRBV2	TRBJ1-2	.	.	CASTQDPGAGGYGYTF	TGTGCCAGCACCCAAGATCCAGGGGCTGGGGGCTATGGCTACACCTTC
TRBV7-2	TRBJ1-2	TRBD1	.	CASSLVPGGGNYGYTF	TGTGCCAGCAGCTTAGTACCCGGAGGGGGCAACTATGGCTACACCTTC
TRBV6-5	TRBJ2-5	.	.	CASSYSSIGETQYF	TGTGCCAGCAGTTACTCGTCAATCGGCGAGACCCAGTACTTC
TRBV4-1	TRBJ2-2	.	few	CASSQGGGRRTGELFF	TGCGCCAGCAGCCAAGGCGGGGGCAGAAGAACCGGGGAGCTGTTTTTT
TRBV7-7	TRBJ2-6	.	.	CASSLEEQGFSGANVLTF	TGTGCCAGCAGCTTAGAGGAACAGGGCTTCTCTGGGGCCAACGTCCTGACTTTC